Listed below are T cell receptor beta chains from one sample, sequenced in a study of early T cells in non-severe SARS-CoV-2 infection. TCRdb reprocessed the 5' RACE reads via MiXCR and lists one record per CDR3 protein. Altogether about 71,000 distinct CDR3 sequences are present, around 12% being singletons, with the ten largest covering 2.7%. Material: whole blood, obtained at baseline. These receptors were collected from an adult who was a healthcare worker with PCR-confirmed SARS-CoV-2 infection or an uninfected control (not recorded which). Both conserved end residues are part of each CDR3. Fields, in order: clone size, V gene, CDR3 protein. Some rows have no size entry. The others give once, few or many, or a class for an expanded clone.

>many|TRBV12-3/TRBV12-4
CASLRAGGPNEQFF
>many|TRBV28
CATSRASFTDTQYF
>few|TRBV19
CASLFGGKTQPQHF
>many|TRBV6-6
CASSRDSEQYF
>many|TRBV12-3/TRBV12-4
CASIAAGYGEQFF
>few|TRBV10-3
CAISEPSTDTQYF
>-|TRBV6-5
CAASSYNSPLHF
>-|TRBV6-6
CASSYSRQRQEKLFF
>-|TRBV20-1
CSASQPSGGELTDTQYF
>-|TRBV28
CASSRRGPDWNTEAFF
>many|TRBV2
CASSEGTGDEKLFF
>many|TRBV18
CASSLADLGYTEAFF
>few|TRBV15
CATSRDRSGVNTGELFF
>few|TRBV20-1
CSARDLLAGGPSKNIQYF
>-|TRBV13
CASGKKGLNTEAFF
>few|TRBV20-1
CSAPLTGELFF
>-|TRBV7-3
CASSKGTGSTDTQYF
>-|TRBV11-2
CASSGGGQGRVEQFF
>-|TRBV29-1
CSLGADSNPDTQYF
>few|TRBV12-3/TRBV12-4
CASSPGEGASEKLFF
>once|TRBV28
CASSSPPRGNEQFF
>-|TRBV7-2
CASSLDQGRTGELFF
>-|TRBV6-2/TRBV6-3
CASSDALAGVTGSSYNEQFF
>many|TRBV7-9
CASSSLELFF